The clone carrying this T cell receptor (beta chain) was detected ten times or more. The sample comes from a study of CD8 T cells in ankylosing spondylitis. This CDR3 spans 17 amino acids. Each CDR3 protein is one row after TCRdb ran MiXCR on the 5' RACE reads. Altogether hundreds of thousands of distinct CDR3 sequences are present, 20% to 30% being singletons, with the ten largest covering just over 6.5%. The clonotype originates from a male donor with ankylosing spondylitis or in good health (not recorded which). The rearrangement uses TRBV21-1 and TRBJ2-3; the table's D call of TRBD1 was not tested on the DNA. TRBV21-1 is deemed a pseudogene. Sequencing was done on a sample of blood, either unsorted or a sorted T cell fraction (not recorded which). The CDR3 DNA sequence: TGTGCCAGCAGCAACCTACACGGGGCAACCTTCAACGCTACGCAGTATTTT. Protein sequence: CASSNLHGATFNATQYF.